This T cell receptor beta chain is drawn from a study of T cells in Graves' hyperthyroidism and ophthalmopathy. Investigators excluded patients with uncontrolled infection, other autoimmune disease, pregnancy or lactation. The source of the PBMCs was 9.5 to 10 ml of fresh peripheral blood. This CDR3 has 15 residues. Germline V gives CDR1 MDHEN, CDR2 SYDVKM. V shed 4 bases, J shed 6 bases, and the junction held 8 bases outside the gene matches. RNA transcripts yielded amplified TCR beta CDR3 regions. HTBI primers were the set used in a first-round RT-PCR of the TCR CDR3. Using its own MiXCR run on the multiplex PCR reads, TCRdb lists one record per CDR3 protein. The table shows around 240,000 distinct CDR3 sequences, with over 15% occurring only once. This clonotype was recorded at least ten times. Its specificity is not known. Study results and caveats: Researchers found most expanded thyroid clonotypes above 0.001 in blood as well. From stable hyperthyroidism, ophthalmopathy was separated by a 13 V-J model.

The TCR was taken from a woman younger than 35 with Graves' ophthalmopathy. Sequencing used blood. This chain uses TRBV28 with TRBJ2-3, with TRBD2 matching 9 bases. The CDR3 DNA sequence: TGTGCCAGCAGTTCCGCGGGGGGGGCCGCGGATACGCAGTATTTT. This sequence encodes CASSSAGGAADTQYF.